This TCR beta chain emerged from a study of ipilimumab plus nivolumab after autologous stem cell transplantation. Study details: Both relapsed and primary refractory DLBCL were included.

The V gene lost 0 bases and the J gene lost 7 bases, with 13 bases spanning the gap. Germline CDR1 and CDR2: SGDLS and YYNGEE. The CDR3 totals 15 residues. Patients got ipilimumab 1 mg/kg beginning 14 to 28 days post-transplant. Regarding this clone: No antigen is known for it.

Profiling relied on immunoSEQ multiplex PCR, and the TCRdb table lists in-frame clones only, not all of them. Here the sample spans approximately 15,000 clones, 70% to 80% being singletons. Broader study findings: TCR repertoire, Treg phenotype and gut microbiota reportedly support more study of this approach.

Source: PBMCs, taken in a trial of ipilimumab plus nivolumab as post-transplant consolidation. The rearrangement joins TRBV9 to TRBJ1-4; D is uncertain. The sequence was obtained from a male donor with diffuse large B-cell lymphoma. The CDR3 sequence is CASSVVADPGEKLFF. CDR3 coding DNA: TGTGCCAGCAGCGTAGTGGCGGATCCTGGTGAAAAACTGTTTTTT.